These 14 T cell receptor beta chains share one sample of origin, sequenced in a study of T cell responses to AZD1222 COVID-19 vaccine. This table comes from immunoSEQ multiplex PCR, and its TCRdb copy is limited to in-frame clones, with some not included. Of fewer than 150,000 clones in the sample, over 65% were seen once. The sequences come from peripheral blood, collected on day 0 of AZD1222 vaccination. Receptors were obtained from an adult in good health.

The CDR3 DNA is TGTGCCAGCAGCCAAGATCTCACCCCGTACAATGAGCAGTTCTTC. This codes for CASSQDLTPYNEQFF. This chain uses TRBV4-2 with TRBJ2-1; no definite D call. This CDR3 has 15 amino acids. CDR1 and CDR2 from the germline V gene are LGHNA and YNFKEQ. The V end lost 0 bases, the J end lost 4 bases, and 10 bases lay between the germline ends.

This chain connects TRBV19 to TRBJ1-5; D ambiguous. The CDR3 totals 18 residues. Trimming removed 6 bases at V and 0 bases at J, with 21 bases between. Germline CDR1 and CDR2: LNHDA and SQIVND (reference sequence). Written as DNA, the CDR3 is TGTGCCAGTAGCGGGTCGGGAGGTTCTGGAGTTAGCAATCAGCCCCAGCATTTT. This gives the protein CASSGSGGSGVSNQPQHF.

V usage is TRBV5-1 and J usage is TRBJ2-3, with D possibly matching TRBD2 (7 bases). V was shortened by 0 bases and J by 5 bases, with 13 bases between the two germline ends. CDR1 and CDR2 (germline): SGHRS, YFSETQ. The CDR3 is 15 residues long. The CDR3 sequence is CASSLGRGGVDTQYF. DNA of the CDR3: TGCGCCAGCAGCTTGGGCAGGGGAGGGGTAGATACGCAGTATTTT.

The genes are TRBV5-4 and TRBJ1-2; TRBD1 aligns across 9 bases. Germline-derived CDR1 and CDR2 are SGHNT and YYREEE (reference sequence). The trim removed 4 bases at V and 2 bases at J, leaving 6 bases unmatched. The CDR3 is made up of 15 amino acids. The CDR3 loop reads CASSAGQGWNYGYTF. CDR3 nucleotide sequence: TGTGCCAGCAGCGCGGGACAGGGATGGAACTATGGCTACACCTTC.

The V gene is TRBV6-2 or TRBV6-3, the J gene TRBJ2-1, with 8 bases fitting TRBD1. The CDR3 has 16 residues. V was clipped by 2 bases and J by 12 bases; unmatched bases: 15. Per germline, CDR1 MNHEY and CDR2 SVGEGT. The CDR3, as DNA: TGTGCCAGCAGTTACCGCAGGGGGACAGGAGGGATGGGGCAGTTCTTC. Encoded protein: CASSYRRGTGGMGQFF.

The chain is built from TRBV3-1 (or the pseudogene TRBV3-2) and TRBJ1-3; a possible D gene is TRBD1 (5 bases). This CDR3 contains 16 residues. V lost 3 bases and J lost 2, with 14 bases in between. Germline CDR1 reads LGHDT; CDR2 reads YNNKEL (reference sequence). The CDR3 nucleotides read TGTGCCAGCAGCCACCTGGGACGGAGGACTGGAAACACCATATATTTT. Protein: CASSHLGRRTGNTIYF.

The rearrangement uses TRBV9 and TRBJ1-1; TRBD1 matches at 8 bases. Trimming took 2 bases from V and 0 from J; bases not matched to a gene: 12. From germline, CDR1 is SGDLS and CDR2 YYNGEE. This CDR3 contains 18 residues. The CDR3 DNA reads TGTGCCAGCAGCGTCCAAGGGGGGACAGGACCAATGAACACTGAAGCTTTCTTT. Translated: CASSVQGGTGPMNTEAFF.

This chain joins TRBV11-1 and TRBJ1-1; a weak D match, TRBD1 (5 bases). The length of the CDR3 is 16 residues. Germline-derived CDR1 and CDR2 are SGHAT and FQDESV (reference sequence). The V gene lost 5 bases and the J gene lost 5 bases, with 21 bases spanning the gap. CDR3 DNA: TGTGCCAGCAGCCCGAGGGCTTTGGGGACTGGGACTGAAGCTTTCTTT. Translated: CASSPRALGTGTEAFF.

The chain joins TRBV4-1 to TRBJ1-2; tentatively, D is TRBD1 (6 bases). The length of the CDR3 is 16 residues. The germline V gene has CDR1 MGHRA and CDR2 YSYEKL. V was pared by 4 bases and J by 4 bases, with 19 bases between. The CDR3 spells CASSPGAGAHGYGYTF. For the CDR3, the DNA is TGCGCCAGCAGCCCGGGTGCGGGGGCGCACGGCTATGGCTACACCTTC.

V is TRBV19 and J is TRBJ1-3, with a tentative D call TRBD1 (5 bases). This CDR3 has 12 residues. Germline V gene sequence: CDR1 LNHDA, CDR2 SQIVND (reference sequence). The V end lost 5 bases, the J end lost 10 bases, and 12 bases lay between the germline ends. CDR3 sequence reads: CASSPRDYTIYF. The DNA for the CDR3 is TGTGCCAGTAGTCCTCGGGACTATACCATATATTTT.

This chain links TRBV27 with TRBJ1-4; D possibly corresponds to TRBD1 (5 bases). CDR3 length equals 16 residues. Germline V gene sequence: CDR1 MNHEY, CDR2 SMNVEV (reference sequence). Trimming removed 2 bases from V and 4 bases from J, with 14 bases in between. The CDR3 region is CASSLQGLVNNEKLFF. The CDR3 DNA reads as TGTGCCAGCAGTTTACAGGGTCTTGTGAATAATGAAAAACTGTTTTTT.

The chain employs TRBV28 and TRBJ1-3; D is unresolved. Trimming pared 8 bases from V and 1 base from J, leaving 12 bases between. The germline V gene has CDR1 MDHEN and CDR2 SYDVKM. The CDR3 is 14 residues long. CDR3 in amino acids: CASGRVPSGNTIYF. Written as DNA, the CDR3 is TGTGCCAGCGGAAGGGTGCCTTCTGGAAACACCATATATTTT.

This chain connects TRBV29-1 to TRBJ1-1; D ambiguous. The length of the CDR3 is 11 residues. CDR1 is SQVTM, CDR2 ANQGSEA, per germline. The CDR3 nucleotides read TGCAGTTTGACGGTGAACACTGAAGCTTTCTTT. It codes for CSLTVNTEAFF.

The chain uses TRBV5-3 and TRBJ2-1; D perhaps matches TRBD1 (5 bases). TRBV5-3 is known as an ORF, though its function is uncertain. The CDR3 has 20 amino acids. Deletions cut 4 bases from V and 5 bases from J, with 31 bases between. CDR3 loop: CARSRYSLNRTFRHHNEQFF. In DNA, the CDR3 is TGTGCCAGAAGCCGCTATTCCTTGAACAGGACATTTCGGCACCACAATGAGCAGTTCTTC.